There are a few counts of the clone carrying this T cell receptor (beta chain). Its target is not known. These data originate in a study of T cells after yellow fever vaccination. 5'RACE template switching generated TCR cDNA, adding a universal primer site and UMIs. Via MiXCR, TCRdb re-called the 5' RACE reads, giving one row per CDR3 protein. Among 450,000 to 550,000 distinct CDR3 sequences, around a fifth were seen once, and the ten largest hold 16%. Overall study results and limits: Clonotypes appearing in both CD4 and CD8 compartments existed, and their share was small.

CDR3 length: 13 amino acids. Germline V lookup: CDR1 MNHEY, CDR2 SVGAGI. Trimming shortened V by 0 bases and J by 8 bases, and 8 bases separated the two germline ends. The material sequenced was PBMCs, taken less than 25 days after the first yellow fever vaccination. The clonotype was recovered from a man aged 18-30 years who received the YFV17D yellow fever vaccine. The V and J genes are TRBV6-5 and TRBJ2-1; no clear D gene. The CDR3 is CASSYSNGDEQFF. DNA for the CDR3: TGTGCCAGCAGTTACTCGAATGGGGATGAGCAGTTCTTC.